This TCR beta chain is from a study of cytomegalovirus exposure and HLA in healthy donors. Study-level results: Overall, approximately 150 TCR beta chains were annotated as cytomegalovirus-associated. While the bulk of TCR sequences proved rare, some public TCRs turned up in many donors. When analyzed later, a missense DCLRE1C variant was found to be linked to TCR beta V- and J-gene trimming.

Vbeta (60) and Jbeta (13) primers were used in the PCR. Authors' analysis steps: In a later analysis, the count reached some 75 million unique TCR beta chains, with approximately 10 million shared. Produced via immunoSEQ multiplex PCR; TCRdb's table is partial and in-frame only. The V and J calls and clone size were taken over from that table, and D and trimming were inferred from the DNA. The data show 55,000 to 75,000 clones, approximately 60% seen once. This clone has just one count. No antigen is known for it. One end of the junction varies from germline; a read error may be responsible. Other DNA sequences of this sample code for an identical CDR3. Germline values: CDR1 GTSNPN, CDR2 SVGIG (reference sequence). The CDR3 consists of 13 residues.

The specimen sequenced was PBMCs. This sequence joins TRBV30 and TRBJ1-5; TRBD1 aligns across 7 bases. The sequence was collected from a man aged 30 to 39 in good health and CMV-seronegative. This CDR3 is CAWSLQGNQPQHF. CDR3 in DNA: TGTGCCTGGAGTTTACAGGGGAATCAACCCCAGCATTTT.